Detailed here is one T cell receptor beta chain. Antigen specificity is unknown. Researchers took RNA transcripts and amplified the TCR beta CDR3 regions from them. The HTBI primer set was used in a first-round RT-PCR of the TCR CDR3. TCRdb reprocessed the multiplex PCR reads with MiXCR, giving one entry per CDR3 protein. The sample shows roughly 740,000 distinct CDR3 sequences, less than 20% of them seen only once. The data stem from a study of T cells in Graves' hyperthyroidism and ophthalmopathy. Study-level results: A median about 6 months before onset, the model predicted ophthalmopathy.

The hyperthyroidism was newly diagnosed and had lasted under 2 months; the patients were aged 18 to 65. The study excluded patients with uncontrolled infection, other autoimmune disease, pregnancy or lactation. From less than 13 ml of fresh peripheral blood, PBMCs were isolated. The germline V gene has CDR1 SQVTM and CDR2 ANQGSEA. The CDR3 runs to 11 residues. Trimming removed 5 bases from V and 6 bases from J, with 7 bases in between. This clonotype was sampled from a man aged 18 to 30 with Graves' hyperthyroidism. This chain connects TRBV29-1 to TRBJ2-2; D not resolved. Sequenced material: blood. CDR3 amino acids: CSVRSAGELFF. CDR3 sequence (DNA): TGCAGCGTTCGGTCGGCCGGGGAGCTGTTTTTT.